This T cell receptor beta chain is from a study of T cells in Graves' hyperthyroidism and ophthalmopathy (dated by TCRdb to the late 2010s). Broadly, across the study: Peripheral blood was collected at initial diagnosis, before any treatment. The roughly 91 discovery patients were randomly divided into training and test sets at a 7:3 ratio. After blood sampling, hyperthyroidism patients were treated with methimazole at a starting dose of 30 mg daily, and ophthalmopathy patients were treated with high-dose intravenous methylprednisolone. In six Graves' hyperthyroidism patients, the study also compared T-cell repertoires from thyroid tissue with T-cell repertoires from blood. The paper reports TCR Vbeta CDR3 sequencing of over 130 peripheral blood samples: 40 to 45 ophthalmopathy, around 80 hyperthyroidism and 17 progressor patients. Prospective prediction of ophthalmopathy was tested in an independent validation cohort of approximately 19 hyperthyroidism patients and around 16 patients who later progressed to ophthalmopathy. To identify distinguishing TCR V-J signatures, a discovery cohort of around 100 patients was used, comprising 43 with Graves' ophthalmopathy and around 57 with stable Graves' hyperthyroidism. Findings and caveats that apply to the study as a whole: In validation, the model predicted progression to ophthalmopathy a median of 6.5 months before onset, with roughly 71% sensitivity and roughly 79% specificity. No statistical method was used to set the sample size in advance, and investigators knew the group allocation. Most expanded thyroid clonotypes (frequency above 0.001) were also found in blood, which suggests that blood repertoires may mirror thyroid immune responses. A 13 V-J signature model separated ophthalmopathy from stable hyperthyroidism, with approximately 87% sensitivity and 81% to 82% specificity in cross-validation and 80%/75% in testing.

The TCR beta CDR3 regions were amplified from the RNA transcripts. For the first round of RT-PCR on the TCR CDR3, the HTBI primer set was used together with the Qiagen OneStep RT-PCR kit. Libraries were constructed in a second round of multiplex PCR, after which size selection and purification were performed. Paired-end sequencing of the libraries was performed with 100 bp reads on an Illumina HiSeq2000. Processing in the source paper ran as follows. SOAPnuke was used to process the raw data, removing reads that contained adapters or uncalled bases, had a mean Phred below 15, or lacked an exact match to the constant primer or identifier. COPE v1.2.5 was used to merge the high-quality paired reads, and each unique nucleotide sequence was defined as a clonotype. MiTCR v1.1 was used to align clonotypes to the IMGT TRBV, TRBD and TRBJ reference segments. The analysis included only V-J combinations with a frequency above 0.0001, which together covered approximately 99% of the repertoires. The TCS score was defined as the ratio of F50 (clonal expansion) to E x V (chaos), calculated using BLOSUM62-based TCRdist between CDR3 peptides within each V-J. Welch's t-statistics and random forest reduced around 550 V-J features to about 13, which were used in a naive Bayes classifier (R e1071). Clones were called with MiXCR by TCRdb after fastp trimmed the public reads at Q25, and only in-frame beta chains were retained. Merged by CDR3 protein, the rows form single entries marked with the most common genes and DNA. The V and J calls reflect TCRdb's pipeline rather than the authors' work. This sample has 380,000 or so distinct CDR3 sequences in its table, and about 18% of those were observed once. In total, the top ten clones hold about 3.7% of the sample.

The table lists this clonotype with a few counts. What antigen it recognizes has not been identified. No quality values exist for individual bases; no much larger clone is one base distant. The junction shows trimming of 6 bases on V and 1 base on J, plus 12 bases between the germline ends. Measured from the cysteine to the phenylalanine, the CDR3 is 14 residues long. This entry keeps only the CDR3 DNA: 42 bases, framed from base 1. Stable Graves' hyperthyroidism was defined as the absence of progression to ophthalmopathy over 18 months of follow-up. Hyperthyroidism patients were newly diagnosed, had a disease duration of under 2 months, and were aged 18 to 65 years. Patients with uncontrolled infections, other autoimmune diseases, pregnancy or lactation were excluded. Diagnoses were based on clinical symptoms, serum thyroxine and TRAb, thyroid ultrasound and orbital computed tomography. PBMCs were separated from roughly 10 ml of fresh peripheral blood using Ficoll-Paque density gradient centrifugation. Total RNA was extracted with Trizol reagent, and quality was checked on an Agilent 2100 Bioanalyzer.

The sample comprised blood. This receptor chain uses TRBV12-3 or TRBV12-4 and TRBJ1-1; a weak D assignment points to TRBD1 (5 bases agree). This receptor was obtained from a woman aged 18-35 years with Graves' hyperthyroidism. The nucleotides are TGTGCCAGCAGCCCAGGGATCAGGAACACTGAAGCTTTCTTT. It translates to CASSPGIRNTEAFF.